The source of this TCR beta chain is a study of technical replicates of blood from a few donors. Germline CDR1 SGHAT, CDR2 FQNNGV. Trimming left V 5 bases short and J 1 base short, with 9 bases between. This CDR3 region has 13 residues. Assay used: immunoSEQ multiplex PCR; TCRdb lists only in-frame clones, some missing. Here the sample spans tens of thousands of clones, about nine tenths being singletons. Sequencing was done on a sample of T cells isolated from PBMCs. The chain employs TRBV11-2 and TRBJ2-7, with a tentative D call TRBD1 (5 bases). This clonotype was obtained from a human donor in good health. The CDR3 DNA follows: TGTGCCAGCAGCATGGACACATCCTACGAGCAGTACTTC. Translation gives CASSMDTSYEQYF.